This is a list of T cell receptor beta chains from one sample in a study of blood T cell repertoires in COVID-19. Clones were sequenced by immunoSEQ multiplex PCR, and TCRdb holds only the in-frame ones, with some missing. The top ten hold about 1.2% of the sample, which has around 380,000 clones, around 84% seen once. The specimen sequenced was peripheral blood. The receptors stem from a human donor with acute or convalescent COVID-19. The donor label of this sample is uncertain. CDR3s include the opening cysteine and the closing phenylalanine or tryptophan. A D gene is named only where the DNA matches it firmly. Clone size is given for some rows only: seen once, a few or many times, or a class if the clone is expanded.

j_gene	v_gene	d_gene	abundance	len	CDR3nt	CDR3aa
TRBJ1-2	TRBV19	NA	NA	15	TGTGCCAGTAGTATAGCCCCTGGGGCGAACTATGGCTACACCTTC	CASSIAPGANYGYTF
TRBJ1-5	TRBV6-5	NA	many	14	TGTGCCAGCAGTTATACAGGATACAATCAGCCCCAGCATTTT	CASSYTGYNQPQHF
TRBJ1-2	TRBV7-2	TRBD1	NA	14	TGTGCCAGCAGCTTATCGACAGGGTTCTATGGCTACACCTTC	CASSLSTGFYGYTF
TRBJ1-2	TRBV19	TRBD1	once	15	TGTGCCAGTAGTGCCAGGGGACAGGGAACGGGTGGCTACACCTTC	CASSARGQGTGGYTF
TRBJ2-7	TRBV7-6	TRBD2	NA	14	TGTGCCAGCAGCTCCCTAGCGGGAGAAGGCGAGCAGTACTTC	CASSSLAGEGEQYF
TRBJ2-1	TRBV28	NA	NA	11	TGTGCCAGCAGTTATCGGAATGAGCAGTTCTTC	CASSYRNEQFF
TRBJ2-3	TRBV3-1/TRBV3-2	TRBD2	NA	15	TGTGCCAGCAGTCGGACTAGCGGGGGGCCCTATACGCAGTATTTT	CASSRTSGGPYTQYF
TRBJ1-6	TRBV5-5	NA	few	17	TGTGCCAGCAGCACCTGGACAGTTAGCTCCTATAATTCACCCCTCCACTTT	CASSTWTVSSYNSPLHF
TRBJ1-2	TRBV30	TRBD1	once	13	TGTGCCTGTAGGGACAGGGGGTTCTATGGCTACACCTTC	CACRDRGFYGYTF
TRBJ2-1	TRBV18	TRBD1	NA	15	TGTGCCAGCTCACCCGGGACAGGGGGTATCAATGAGCAGTTCTTC	CASSPGTGGINEQFF
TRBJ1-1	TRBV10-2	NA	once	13	TGCGCCATCAGAACTACATTGAACACTGAAGCTTTCTTT	CAIRTTLNTEAFF
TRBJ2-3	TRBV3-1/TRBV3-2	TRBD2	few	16	TGTGCCAGCAGCCAAGAGAACCAGCGGGGGTTGGATACGCAGTATTTT	CASSQENQRGLDTQYF
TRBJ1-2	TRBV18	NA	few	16	TGTGCCAGCTCCCCGTCCACAGGCAACCCACGTTATGGCTACACCTTC	CASSPSTGNPRYGYTF
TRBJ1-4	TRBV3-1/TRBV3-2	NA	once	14	TGTGCCAGCAGCCAAGATGTGCCCCCCAGAAAACTGTTTTTT	CASSQDVPPRKLFF
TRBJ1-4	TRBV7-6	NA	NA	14	TGTGCCAGCAGCTTAGAACAGGGTAATGAAAAACTGTTTTTT	CASSLEQGNEKLFF
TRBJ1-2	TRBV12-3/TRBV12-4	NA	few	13	TGTGCCAGCAGTTTTGTCGGTTCCTATGGCTACACCTTC	CASSFVGSYGYTF
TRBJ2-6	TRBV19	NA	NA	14	TGTGCCACCAAAAGGGGCTCGGGGGCCAACGTCCTGACTTTC	CATKRGSGANVLTF
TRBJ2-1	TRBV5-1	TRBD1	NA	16	TGCGCCAGCAGCTGGTTCGGGACAGGGGGTAACAATGAGCAGTTCTTC	CASSWFGTGGNNEQFF
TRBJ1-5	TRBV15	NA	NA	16	TGTGCCACCAGCCCCACGTACAGGGTAAGCAATCAGCCCCAGCATTTT	CATSPTYRVSNQPQHF
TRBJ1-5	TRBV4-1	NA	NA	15	TGCGCCAGCAGTCCCGACAGGACGAGCAATCAGCCCCAGCATTTT	CASSPDRTSNQPQHF
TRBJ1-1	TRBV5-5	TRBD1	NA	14	TGTGCCAGCAGGAAGGACAGGGTGAACACTGAAGCTTTCTTT	CASRKDRVNTEAFF
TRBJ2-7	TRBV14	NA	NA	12	TGTGCCAGCAGCCTAGGCGGCTACGAGCAGTACTTC	CASSLGGYEQYF
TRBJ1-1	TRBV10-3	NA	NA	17	TGTGCCATCAGTGAGTCGTCGGGGGTTAGAGGGTACACTGAAGCTTTCTTT	CAISESSGVRGYTEAFF
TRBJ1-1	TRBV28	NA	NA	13	TGTGCCAGCAGGCGGCGACGGGACACTGAAGCTTTCTTT	CASRRRRDTEAFF
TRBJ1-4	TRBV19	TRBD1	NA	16	TGTGCCAGTAGTATCCCCAGGGGGCTCACTAATGAAAAACTGTTTTTT	CASSIPRGLTNEKLFF
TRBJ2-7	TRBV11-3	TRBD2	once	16	TGTGCCAGCAGCATGGGGGGAGGGCAGAATGCCTACGAGCAGTACTTC	CASSMGGGQNAYEQYF
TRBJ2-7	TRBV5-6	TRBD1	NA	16	TGTGCCAGCAGCTTGCGGACCGGGACAGGGGCCTACGAGCAGTACTTC	CASSLRTGTGAYEQYF
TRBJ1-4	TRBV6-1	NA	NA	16	TGTGCCAGCAGTGAACTCCGGAGCAGGGGCAATGAAAAACTGTTTTTT	CASSELRSRGNEKLFF
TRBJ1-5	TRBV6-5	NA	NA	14	TGTGCCAGCAGAAGGCAGGGGAGAGATCAGCCCCAGCATTTT	CASRRQGRDQPQHF
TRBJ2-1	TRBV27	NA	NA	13	TGTGCCAGCAGTTTAGGCTTGCACAATGAGCAGTTCTTC	CASSLGLHNEQFF
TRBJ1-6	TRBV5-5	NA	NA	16	TGTGCCAGCAGCCGACAGTTGAGCTCCTATAATTCACCCCTCCACTTT	CASSRQLSSYNSPLHF
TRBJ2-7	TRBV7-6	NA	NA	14	TGTGCCAGCAGCTTAGGCAGCGGATCCTACGAGCAGTACTTC	CASSLGSGSYEQYF
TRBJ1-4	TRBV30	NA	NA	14	TGTGCCTGGAGTACAGGGTCAGGAGGTGAAAAACTGTTTTTT	CAWSTGSGGEKLFF
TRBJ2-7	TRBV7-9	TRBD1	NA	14	TGTGCCAGCAGCACGGCGACAGGGGCCCACGAGCAGTACTTC	CASSTATGAHEQYF
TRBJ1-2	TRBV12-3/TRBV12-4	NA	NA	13	TGTGCCAGCAGTCAGACAGATACCTATGGCTACACCTTC	CASSQTDTYGYTF
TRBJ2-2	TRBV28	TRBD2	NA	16	TGTGCCAGCAGTTTGGGGACTAGCGGGAAAGGTGCGGAGCTGTTTTTT	CASSLGTSGKGAELFF